What follows are 26 T cell receptor beta chains derived from one specimen sequenced in a study of cytotoxic CD8 clonotypes in ibrutinib-treated CLL. Some clones are missing from TCRdb's copy, which holds only in-frame ones; the method was immunoSEQ multiplex PCR. The sample has approximately 32,000 clones; about 50% are singletons. This specimen was PBMCs, taken before ibrutinib treatment. These receptors originate from a human donor with chronic lymphocytic leukemia.

The rearrangement joins TRBV19 to TRBJ1-5; D uncertain. Trimming cost V 3 bases and J 4 bases, with 7 bases left between them. The germline gives CDR1 LNHDA, CDR2 SQIVND (reference sequence). This CDR3 has 13 amino acids. The CDR3 region has the DNA TGTGCCAGTAGTATGGGTACGAATCAGCCCCAGCATTTT. Its translation: CASSMGTNQPQHF.

This clone was detected only a few times. The chain links TRBV5-1 to TRBJ1-1; TRBD1 might be the D (6 bases). Germline values: CDR1 SGHRS, CDR2 YFSETQ. The CDR3 covers 13 residues. Trimming cost V 4 bases and J 1 base, with 8 bases left between them. The CDR3 nucleotides are TGCGCCAGCAGCGGGGGACAGAACACTGAAGCTTTCTTT. Protein product: CASSGGQNTEAFF.

This chain links TRBV15 with TRBJ1-2, with D maybe TRBD1 (5 bases). The V gene lost 7 bases and the J gene lost 3 bases, with 15 bases spanning the gap. The germline V gene has CDR1 LNHNV and CDR2 YYDKDF (reference sequence). The CDR3 is 14 residues long. In nucleotides, the CDR3 is TGTGCCACCACCCCCTCTACAGGTGACTATGGCTACACCTTC. Amino acid sequence: CATTPSTGDYGYTF.

V is TRBV30 and J is TRBJ1-5, with D possibly matching TRBD1 (5 bases). In germline, CDR1 is GTSNPN, CDR2 SVGIG (reference sequence). Trimming took off 1 base at V and 2 bases at J, with 9 bases between the two ends. The CDR3 is made up of 14 amino acids. The CDR3 nucleotides read TGTGCCTGGAGTGGAGTGGGGGGCAATCAGCCCCAGCATTTT. Its protein product is CAWSGVGGNQPQHF.

This clone has a handful of counts. The chain recombines TRBV2 with TRBJ2-2; D is uncertain. V was pared by 2 bases and J by 4 bases, with 11 bases between. The germline gives CDR1 SNHLY, CDR2 FYNNEI. The CDR3 runs 15 residues. The CDR3 coding sequence is TGTGCCAGCAGTGAAAGCTGGCGTGGCACCGGGGAGCTGTTTTTT. As protein: CASSESWRGTGELFF.

A few counts support this clone. The V and J genes are TRBV6-5 and TRBJ2-7, with D maybe TRBD2 (5 bases). CDR1 and CDR2 from the germline V gene are MNHEY and SVGAGI. V shed 4 bases and J shed 3 bases, with 10 bases lying between them. CDR3 length: 13 residues. The DNA of the CDR3 is TGTGCCAGCAGTTCAGTTCGGGGCTACGAGCAGTACTTC. Protein product: CASSSVRGYEQYF.

CDR3 in DNA: TGCAGCGTTGGGACATTCCCGAACACTGAAGCTTTCTTT. Translation: CSVGTFPNTEAFF. The gene calls are TRBV29-1 and TRBJ1-1; weak D call: TRBD1 (5 bases). V was clipped by 4 bases and J by 1 base, with 10 bases between them. In germline, CDR1 is SQVTM, CDR2 ANQGSEA. The CDR3 is 13 amino acids.

The chain has TRBV9 and TRBJ1-3; a weak D match, TRBD1 (5 bases). Trimming shortened V by 4 bases and J by 1 base, and 9 bases separated the two germline ends. CDR1 and CDR2 (germline): SGDLS, YYNGEE. The CDR3 consists of 14 residues. The CDR3 nucleotides are TGTGCCAGCAGCCCCCCAGGGTCTGGAAACACCATATATTTT. This translates into CASSPPGSGNTIYF.

This clone appeared a few times. The V call is TRBV19, the J call TRBJ2-3; D not resolved. Germline V gene lookup returns CDR1 LNHDA and CDR2 SQIVND (reference sequence). Trimming took 0 bases from V and 6 from J, leaving 10 bases between them. This CDR3 is built from 14 residues. The chain's CDR3 is CASSIEGPGDTQYF. The CDR3 DNA follows: TGTGCCAGTAGTATAGAGGGCCCCGGGGATACGCAGTATTTT.

This sequence joins TRBV7-9 and TRBJ1-6, with no clear D. Looked up from germline, CDR1 is SEHNR and CDR2 is FQNEAQ (reference sequence). V lost 7 bases, J lost 5 bases, and 21 bases lay in between. The CDR3 contains 17 residues. The CDR3 DNA sequence: TGTGCCAGCACCCTCGGTCGCTGGGTAGAAGATAATTCACCCCTCCACTTT. Amino acids: CASTLGRWVEDNSPLHF.

This chain uses TRBV4-1 with TRBJ2-3, with 9 positions matching TRBD2. CDR3 size: 18 residues. V lost 0 bases, J lost 7 bases, and 14 bases stayed unmatched. Germline V CDR1 and CDR2: MGHRA, YSYEKL. The CDR3 nucleotides are TGCGCCAGCAGCCAAGAGTCTAGCGGGGCGGCGGGCCAATATACGCAGTATTTT. Protein sequence: CASSQESSGAAGQYTQYF.

The table lists this clone with a few counts. The rearrangement joins TRBV28 to TRBJ1-1, with 8 bases that match TRBD1. The CDR3 consists of 15 residues. The germline gives CDR1 MDHEN, CDR2 SYDVKM. V shed 5 bases and J 1 base; nucleotides not matched to a gene: 6. CDR3 nucleotide sequence: TGTGCCAGCAGTCCCCAGGACAGGGCGAACACTGAAGCTTTCTTT. This translates into CASSPQDRANTEAFF.

This clone rates as medium-sized. This chain joins TRBV18 and TRBJ2-7, with 9 bases that match TRBD2. This CDR3 has 15 amino acids. V gave up 4 bases and J gave up 3 bases; unmatched junction bases: 7. Germline CDR1 KGHSH, CDR2 LQKENI. Here the CDR3 DNA reads TGTGCCAGCTCACTGTATCCAGCGGGGGGCTACGAGCAGTACTTC. Encoded protein: CASSLYPAGGYEQYF.

In its sample, this clone was seen a few times. In DNA form, the CDR3 reads TGTGCCAGCAGGCTTACCGGGACTAGCATGAACACCGGGGAGCTGTTTTTT. Its protein is CASRLTGTSMNTGELFF. V usage is TRBV27 and J usage is TRBJ2-2, with 9 positions matching TRBD2. Trimming removed 6 bases from V and 1 base from J; junction bases left unmatched: 9. Germline lookup yields CDR1 MNHEY and CDR2 SMNVEV (reference sequence). CDR3 size: 17 residues.

There are a few counts of this clone. This chain connects TRBV19 to TRBJ1-2, with TRBD1 matching over 7 bases. This CDR3 comprises 18 residues. With V trimmed by 5 bases and J by 1 base, 16 bases remained unmatched. The germline gives CDR1 LNHDA, CDR2 SQIVND (reference sequence). Here the CDR3 DNA reads TGTGCCAGTAGTTCCGAACCCTCCCCGGGACAGAATAACTATGGCTACACCTTC. Protein sequence: CASSSEPSPGQNNYGYTF.

This chain uses TRBV2 with TRBJ1-5; unclear D gene. Trimming stripped 3 bases from V and 8 bases from J, with 8 bases between. This CDR3 spans 12 amino acids. Germline V gene lookup returns CDR1 SNHLY and CDR2 FYNNEI. The CDR3 spells CASSERREPQHF. In DNA form, the CDR3 reads TGTGCCAGCAGTGAGAGGCGCGAGCCCCAGCATTTT.

The gene calls are TRBV5-3 and TRBJ1-1, with 9 bases lining up with TRBD1. TRBV5-3 is reported as an ORF; its role is uncertain. V gave up 6 bases and J gave up 8 bases; unmatched junction bases: 14. There are 15 residues in the CDR3. CDR3 sequence reads: CARNRGQGKIPEAFF. The CDR3 nucleotides are TGTGCCAGAAACCGCGGACAGGGGAAGATCCCAGAAGCTTTCTTT.

This clone turned up a few times. The rearrangement uses TRBV5-1 and TRBJ1-6, with D possibly matching TRBD1 (6 bases). With 2 bases removed from V and 15 bases from J, the gap between germline ends came to 12 bases. The CDR3 has 12 amino acids. Germline CDR1 and CDR2: SGHRS and YFSETQ. CDR3 sequence reads: CASSFPGANLHF. In nucleotides, the CDR3 is TGCGCCAGCAGCTTCCCAGGGGCAAACCTCCACTTT.

The rearrangement links TRBV28 to TRBJ1-2, with 7 bases matching TRBD1. Germline V gene sequence: CDR1 MDHEN, CDR2 SYDVKM. V gave up 6 bases and J gave up 6 bases; unmatched junction bases: 13. The CDR3 runs 15 residues. The CDR3 coding sequence is TGTGCCAGCAGCACAGGGGAATTAGTGTGGAATGGCTACACCTTC. It translates to CASSTGELVWNGYTF.

This chain joins TRBV7-6 and TRBJ2-7; the D is unclear. The CDR3 loop spans 15 amino acids. CDR1 is SGHVS and CDR2 is FNYEAQ in the germline V gene. Between the trimmed V and J ends, which lost 2 bases and 2 bases, there was a span of 13 bases. The CDR3 sequence is CASSLRLGYPYEQYF. CDR3 DNA sequence: TGTGCCAGCAGCTTACGGTTAGGATATCCCTACGAGCAGTACTTC.

This clone has only a few counts. J is TRBJ1-2 and V is TRBV11-2, with TRBD1 identical over 8 bases. Per the germline V gene, CDR1 is SGHAT and CDR2 is FQNNGV. The J segment lost 4 bases and the V segment lost 1 base, leaving 5 bases of the junction unmatched. The CDR3 sequence is 15 residues long. CDR3 nucleotide sequence: TGTGCCAGCAGCTTAGGCAGGGGGCTAGGCTATGGCTACACCTTC. Residues: CASSLGRGLGYGYTF.

The chain is built from TRBV5-6 and TRBJ2-3; TRBD1 agrees at 7 bases. The CDR3 has 14 amino acids. The germline CDR1 and CDR2 sequences are SGHDT and YYEEEE. Trimming took 5 bases from V and 1 from J; bases not matched to a gene: 4. The CDR3 bases are TGTGCCAGCAGGCGACAGGGCGGCACAGATACGCAGTATTTT. Its translation: CASRRQGGTDTQYF.

The chain has TRBV7-9 and TRBJ1-2; D gene unclear. V was clipped by 5 bases and J by 6 bases, with 13 bases between them. Looked up from germline, CDR1 is SEHNR and CDR2 is FQNEAQ (reference sequence). The CDR3 contains 13 residues. CDR3 amino acids: CASSLGFFDGYTF. The CDR3 DNA is TGTGCCAGCAGCCTCGGTTTTTTCGATGGCTACACCTTC.

The gene calls are TRBV11-2 and TRBJ2-5; tentative D call: TRBD2 (5 bases). Looked up from germline, CDR1 is SGHAT and CDR2 is FQNNGV. The CDR3 contains 13 residues. Trimming removed 5 bases from V and 9 bases from J, with 16 bases in between. As DNA, the CDR3 is TGTGCCAGCAGCCCGATTTTCCAAGCGGCCCAGTACTTC. Translation: CASSPIFQAAQYF.

The chain is built from TRBV6-5 and TRBJ1-1, with TRBD1 matching over 7 bases. The CDR3 runs 14 residues. Germline assignment: CDR1 MNHEY and CDR2 SVGAGI. V gave up 2 bases and J gave up 7 bases; unmatched junction bases: 7. The CDR3 region is CASSYGTEVDEAFF. CDR3 in DNA: TGTGCCAGCAGTTACGGGACAGAAGTTGATGAAGCTTTCTTT.

The gene calls are TRBV2 and TRBJ1-2; weak D call: TRBD1 (5 bases). Germline V gene lookup returns CDR1 SNHLY and CDR2 FYNNEI. V dropped 0 bases and J dropped 4 bases, with 12 bases sitting between them. The CDR3 loop spans 15 amino acids. The CDR3 DNA reads TGTGCCAGCAGTGAAGCAGGGGAAAAGGGCTATGGCTACACCTTC. This translates into CASSEAGEKGYGYTF. Filled out from reference TRBV2 and TRBJ1-2, the complete variable domain reads EPEVTQTPSHQVTQMGQEVILRCVPISNHLYFYWYRQILGQKVEFLVSFYNNEISEKSEIFDDQFSVERPDGSNFTLKIRSTKLEDSAMYFCASSEAGEKGYGYTFGSGTRLTVV.